The clone carrying this TCR beta chain was picked up a small number of times. The data derive from a study of T cell repertoires in aging, cancer and after chemotherapy. Peripheral blood genomic DNA, not sorted cells or RNA, was the template. Rearranged V-D-J TRB sequences were amplified with a mixed TRB-A/B primer pool. TCRdb re-called the multiplex PCR reads with MiXCR, one entry per CDR3 protein. The table records 500 to 600 distinct CDR3 sequences, roughly a quarter of them present only once. The germline V gene encodes CDR1 SGHTA and CDR2 FQGNSA. Deletions cut 1 base from V and 5 bases from J, with 11 bases between. The CDR3 sequence is 14 residues long.

Sample: blood. This chain connects TRBV7-2 to TRBJ1-1, with no clear D. This TCR came from a human donor with a solid tumor. The chain's CDR3 is CASSLGGWRTEAFF. CDR3 sequence (DNA): TGTGCCAGCAGCTTAGGGGGTTGGAGAACTGAAGCTTTCTTT.